The sequence of this T cell receptor (beta chain) was determined in a study of monozygotic twins with inflammatory bowel disease. This CDR3 spans 14 amino acids. Germline V gives CDR1 MDHEN, CDR2 SYDVKM. TCRdb re-called the 5' RACE reads and shows each CDR3 protein once, DNA omitted. The sample includes 150,000 to 200,000 distinct CDR3 sequences. Sequenced sample: blood. The clonotype originates from a human donor with ulcerative colitis or Crohn's disease, or a healthy co-twin of an affected twin (not recorded which). The chain recombines TRBV28 with TRBJ1-1; TCRdb's assignment of TRBD1 cannot be checked, as there is no DNA. CDR3: CASTPPGRGALAFF.